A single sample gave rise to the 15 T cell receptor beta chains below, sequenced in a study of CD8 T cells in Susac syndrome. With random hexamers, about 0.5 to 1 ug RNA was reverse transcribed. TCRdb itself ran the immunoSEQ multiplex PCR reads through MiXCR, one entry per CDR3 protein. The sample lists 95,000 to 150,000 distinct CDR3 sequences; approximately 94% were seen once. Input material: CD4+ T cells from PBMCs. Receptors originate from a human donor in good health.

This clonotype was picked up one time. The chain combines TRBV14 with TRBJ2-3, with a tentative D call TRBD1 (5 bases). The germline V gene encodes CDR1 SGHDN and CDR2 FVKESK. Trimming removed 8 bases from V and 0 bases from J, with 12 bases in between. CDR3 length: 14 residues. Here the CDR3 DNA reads TGTGCCAGCTCGGACACCGCTAGCACAGATACGCAGTATTTT. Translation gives CASSDTASTDTQYF.

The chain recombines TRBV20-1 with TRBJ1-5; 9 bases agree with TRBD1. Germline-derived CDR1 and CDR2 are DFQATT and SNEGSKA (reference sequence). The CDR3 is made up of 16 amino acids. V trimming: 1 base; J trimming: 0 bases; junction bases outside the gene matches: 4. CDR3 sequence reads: CSARGGQGGSNQPQHF. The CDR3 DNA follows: TGCAGTGCTAGAGGGGGACAGGGAGGTAGCAATCAGCCCCAGCATTTT.

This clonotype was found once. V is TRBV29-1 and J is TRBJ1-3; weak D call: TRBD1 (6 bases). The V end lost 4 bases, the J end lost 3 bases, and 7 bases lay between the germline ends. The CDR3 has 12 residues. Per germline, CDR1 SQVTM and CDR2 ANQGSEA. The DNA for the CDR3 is TGCAGCGTTGGAGGGGGTGGAAACACCATATATTTT. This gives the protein CSVGGGGNTIYF.

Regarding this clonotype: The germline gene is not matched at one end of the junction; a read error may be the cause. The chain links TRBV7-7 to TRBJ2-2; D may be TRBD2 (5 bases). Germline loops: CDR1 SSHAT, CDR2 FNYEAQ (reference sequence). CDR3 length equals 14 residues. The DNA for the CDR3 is TGTGCTAGCAGCTTAGGGAGGAACACCGGGGAGCTGTTTTTT. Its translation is CASSLGRNTGELFF.

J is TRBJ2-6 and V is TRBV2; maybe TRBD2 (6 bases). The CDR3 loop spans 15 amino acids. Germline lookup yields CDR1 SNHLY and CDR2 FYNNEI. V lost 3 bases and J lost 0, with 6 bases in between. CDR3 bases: TGTGCCAGCAGTGAGGGGGGCTCTGGGGCCAACGTCCTGACTTTC. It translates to CASSEGGSGANVLTF.

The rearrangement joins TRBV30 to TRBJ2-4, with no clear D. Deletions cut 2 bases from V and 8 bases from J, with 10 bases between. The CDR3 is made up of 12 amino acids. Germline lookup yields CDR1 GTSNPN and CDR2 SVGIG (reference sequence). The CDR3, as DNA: TGTGCCTGGAGTTTAGATTTGGACATTCAGTACTTC. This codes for CAWSLDLDIQYF.

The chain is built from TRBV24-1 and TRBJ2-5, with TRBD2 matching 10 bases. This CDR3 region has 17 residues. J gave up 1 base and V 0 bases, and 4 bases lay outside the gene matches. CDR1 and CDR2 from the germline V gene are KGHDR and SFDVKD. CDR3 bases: TGTGCCACCAGTGATTTGCCTAGCGGGAGTTTCCAAGAGACCCAGTACTTC. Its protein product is CATSDLPSGSFQETQYF.

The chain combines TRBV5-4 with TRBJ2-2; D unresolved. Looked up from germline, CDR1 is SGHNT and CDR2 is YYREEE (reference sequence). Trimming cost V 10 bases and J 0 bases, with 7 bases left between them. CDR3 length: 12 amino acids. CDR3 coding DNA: TGTGCCTGGAATGCGAACACCGGGGAGCTGTTTTTT. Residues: CAWNANTGELFF. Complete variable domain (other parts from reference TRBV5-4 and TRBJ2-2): ETGVTQSPTHLIKTRGQQVTLRCSSQSGHNTVSWYQQALGQGPQFIFQYYREEENGRGNFPPRFSGLQFPNYSSELNVNALELDDSALYLCAWNANTGELFFGEGSRLTVL.

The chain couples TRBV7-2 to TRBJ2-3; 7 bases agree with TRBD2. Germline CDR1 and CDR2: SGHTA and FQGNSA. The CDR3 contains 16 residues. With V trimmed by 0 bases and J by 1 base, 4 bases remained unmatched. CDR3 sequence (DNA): TGTGCCAGCAGCTTAGCGGGAGGGTTTGGCACAGATACGCAGTATTTT. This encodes CASSLAGGFGTDTQYF.

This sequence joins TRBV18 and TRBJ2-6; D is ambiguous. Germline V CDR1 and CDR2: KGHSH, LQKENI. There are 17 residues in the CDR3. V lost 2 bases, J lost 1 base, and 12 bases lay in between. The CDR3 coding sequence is TGTGCCAGCTCACCAATCTTCTCCGGGTCTGGGGCCAACGTCCTGACTTTC. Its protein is CASSPIFSGSGANVLTF. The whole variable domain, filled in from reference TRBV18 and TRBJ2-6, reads NAGVMQNPRHLVRRRGQEARLRCSPMKGHSHVYWYRQLPEEGLKFMVYLQKENIIDESGMPKERFSAEFPKEGPSILRIQQVVRGDSAAYFCASSPIFSGSGANVLTFGAGSRLTVL.

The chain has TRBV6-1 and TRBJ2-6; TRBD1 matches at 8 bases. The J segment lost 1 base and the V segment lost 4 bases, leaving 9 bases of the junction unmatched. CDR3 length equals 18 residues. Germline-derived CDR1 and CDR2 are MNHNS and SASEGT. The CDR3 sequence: CASSGRGQATSGANVLTF. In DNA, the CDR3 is TGTGCCAGCAGTGGAAGGGGACAGGCTACATCTGGGGCCAACGTCCTGACTTTC.

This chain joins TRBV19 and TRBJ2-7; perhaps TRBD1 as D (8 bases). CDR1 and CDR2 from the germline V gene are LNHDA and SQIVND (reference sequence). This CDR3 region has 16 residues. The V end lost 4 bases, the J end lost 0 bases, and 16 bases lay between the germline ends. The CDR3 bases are TGTGCCAGTAGTAGGGGGGGACAGGCGAGCTCCTACGAGCAGTACTTC. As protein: CASSRGGQASSYEQYF. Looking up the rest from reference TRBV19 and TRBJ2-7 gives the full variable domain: DGGITQSPKYLFRKEGQNVTLSCEQNLNHDAMYWYRQDPGQGLRLIYYSQIVNDFQKGDIAEGYSVSREKKESFPLTVTSAQKNPTAFYLCASSRGGQASSYEQYFGPGTRLTVT.

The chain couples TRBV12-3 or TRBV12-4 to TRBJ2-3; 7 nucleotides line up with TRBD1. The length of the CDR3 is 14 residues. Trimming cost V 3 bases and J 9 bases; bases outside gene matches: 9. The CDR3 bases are TGTGCCAGCAGTTTCCCTATCCGGGACAGCACGCAGTATTTT. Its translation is CASSFPIRDSTQYF.

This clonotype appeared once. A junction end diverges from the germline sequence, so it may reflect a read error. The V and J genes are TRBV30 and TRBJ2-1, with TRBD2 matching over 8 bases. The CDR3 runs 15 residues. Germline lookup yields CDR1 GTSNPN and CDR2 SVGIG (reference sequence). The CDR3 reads CAWTAGGPSGRGLRF. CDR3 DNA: TGTGCCTGGACGGCGGGAGGACCCTCCGGCCGAGGGTTACGATTC. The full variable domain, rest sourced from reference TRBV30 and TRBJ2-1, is SQTIHQWPATLVQPVGSPLSLECTVEGTSNPNLYWYRQAAGRGLQLLFYSVGIGQISSEVPQNLSASRPQDRQFILSSKKLLLSDSGFYLCAWTAGGPSGRGLRFGPGTRLTVL.

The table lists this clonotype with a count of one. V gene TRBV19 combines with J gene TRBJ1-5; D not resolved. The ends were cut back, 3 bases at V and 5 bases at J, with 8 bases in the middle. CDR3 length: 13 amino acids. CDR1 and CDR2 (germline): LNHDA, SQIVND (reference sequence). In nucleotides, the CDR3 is TGTGCCAGTAGTATCTTGGTGGATCAGCCCCAGCATTTT. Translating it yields CASSILVDQPQHF.